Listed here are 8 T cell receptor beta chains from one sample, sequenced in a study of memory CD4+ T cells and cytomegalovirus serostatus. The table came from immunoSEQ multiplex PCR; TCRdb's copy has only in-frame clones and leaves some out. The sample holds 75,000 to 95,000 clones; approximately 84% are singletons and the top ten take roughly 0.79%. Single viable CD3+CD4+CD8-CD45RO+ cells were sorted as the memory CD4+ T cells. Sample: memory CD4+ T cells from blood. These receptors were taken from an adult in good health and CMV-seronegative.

The CDR3 nucleotides are TGTGCCAGCAGCCCGAGGGGGATTGGTGAAGCTTTCTTT. Residues: CASSPRGIGEAFF. The chain combines TRBV7-9 with TRBJ1-1, with a tentative D call TRBD1 (6 bases). The germline gives CDR1 SEHNR, CDR2 FQNEAQ (reference sequence). Deletions cut 5 bases from V and 7 bases from J, with 14 bases between. The CDR3 has 13 residues.

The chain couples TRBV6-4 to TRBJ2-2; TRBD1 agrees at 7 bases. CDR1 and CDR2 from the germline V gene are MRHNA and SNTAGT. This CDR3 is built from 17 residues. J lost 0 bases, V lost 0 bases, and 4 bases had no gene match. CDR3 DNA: TGTGCCAGCAGTGACTCCTTGGACAGGCCGAACACCGGGGAGCTGTTTTTT. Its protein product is CASSDSLDRPNTGELFF.

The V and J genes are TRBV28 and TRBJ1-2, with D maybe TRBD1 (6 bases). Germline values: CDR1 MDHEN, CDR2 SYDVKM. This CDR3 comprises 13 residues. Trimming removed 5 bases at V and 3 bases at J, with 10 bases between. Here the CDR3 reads CASSIGGDYGYTF. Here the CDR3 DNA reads TGTGCCAGCAGTATAGGGGGGGACTATGGCTACACCTTC.

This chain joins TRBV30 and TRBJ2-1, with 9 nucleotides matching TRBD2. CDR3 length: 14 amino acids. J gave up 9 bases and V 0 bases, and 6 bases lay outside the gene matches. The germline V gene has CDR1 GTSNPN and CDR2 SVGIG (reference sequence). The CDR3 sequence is CAWSVAGGRSEQFF. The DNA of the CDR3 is TGTGCCTGGAGTGTGGCGGGGGGGAGGAGTGAGCAGTTCTTC.

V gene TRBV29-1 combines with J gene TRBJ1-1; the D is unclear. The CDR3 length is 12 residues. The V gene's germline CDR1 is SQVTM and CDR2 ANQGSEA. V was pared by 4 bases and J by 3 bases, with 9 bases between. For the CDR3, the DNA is TGCAGCGTTGGAAATTCGTACACTGAAGCTTTCTTT. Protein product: CSVGNSYTEAFF.

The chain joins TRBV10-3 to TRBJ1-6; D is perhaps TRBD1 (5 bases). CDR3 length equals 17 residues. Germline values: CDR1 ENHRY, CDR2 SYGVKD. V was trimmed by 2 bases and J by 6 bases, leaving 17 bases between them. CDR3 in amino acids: CAISERGRSRVNSPLHF. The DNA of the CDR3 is TGTGCCATCAGTGAGAGAGGTAGGAGCAGGGTTAATTCACCCCTCCACTTT.

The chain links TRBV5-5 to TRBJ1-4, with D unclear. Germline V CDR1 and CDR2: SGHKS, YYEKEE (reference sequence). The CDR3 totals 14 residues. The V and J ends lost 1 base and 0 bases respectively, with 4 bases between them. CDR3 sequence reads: CASSLIATNEKLFF. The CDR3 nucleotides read TGTGCCAGCAGCTTGATCGCAACTAATGAAAAACTGTTTTTT.

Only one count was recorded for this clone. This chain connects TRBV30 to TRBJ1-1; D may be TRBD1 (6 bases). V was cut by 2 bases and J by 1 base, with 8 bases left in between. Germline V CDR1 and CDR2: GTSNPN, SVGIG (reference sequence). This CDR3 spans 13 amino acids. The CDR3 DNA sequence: TGTGCCTGGAGTCCGGACAGGAACACTGAAGCTTTCTTT. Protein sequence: CAWSPDRNTEAFF.